This TCR beta chain was sequenced during a study of CD8 T cells in Susac syndrome. The authors reverse transcribed roughly 0.5 to 1 ug RNA with random hexamers. TCRdb called the immunoSEQ multiplex PCR reads again in MiXCR, with one record for every CDR3 protein. The repertoire has tens of thousands of distinct CDR3 sequences, roughly 95% of them found once; the top ten carry more than 0.4%. The CDR3 extends over 14 amino acids. Trimming took 2 bases from V and 1 from J, leaving 8 bases between them. CDR1 SEHNR and CDR2 FQNEAQ come from the germline V gene (reference sequence). Sequencing was carried out using CD8+ T cells from PBMCs. This chain joins TRBV7-9 and TRBJ1-2; D not resolved. This TCR derives from a human donor with Susac syndrome. CDR3 residues: CASSLIGSNYGYTF. The DNA of the CDR3 is TGTGCCAGCAGCTTAATCGGCAGTAACTATGGCTACACCTTC.